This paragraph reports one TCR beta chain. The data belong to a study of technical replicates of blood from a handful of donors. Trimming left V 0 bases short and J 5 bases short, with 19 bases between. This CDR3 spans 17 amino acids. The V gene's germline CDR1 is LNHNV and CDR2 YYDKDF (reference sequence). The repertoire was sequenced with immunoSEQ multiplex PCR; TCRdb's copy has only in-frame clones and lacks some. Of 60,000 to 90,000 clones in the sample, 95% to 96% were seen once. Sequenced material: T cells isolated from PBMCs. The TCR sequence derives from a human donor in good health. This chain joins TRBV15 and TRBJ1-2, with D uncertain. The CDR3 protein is CATSRDISLGRGYGYTF. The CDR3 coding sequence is TGTGCCACCAGCAGAGATATTAGCCTCGGAAGAGGGTATGGCTACACCTTC.